Listed here are 32 T cell receptor beta chains from one sample, sequenced in a study of T cells after yellow fever vaccination. TCRdb ran MiXCR on the 5' RACE reads and lists one entry per CDR3 protein. The repertoire holds hundreds of thousands of distinct CDR3 sequences, about 13% seen once, with about an eighth in the top ten. The sample was PBMCs, taken on the day of the yellow fever booster vaccination. The receptors were gathered from a man in his thirties or forties who received the YFV17D yellow fever vaccine.

The rearrangement links TRBV20-1 to TRBJ2-7; 8 positions agree with TRBD2. Germline CDR1 is DFQATT and CDR2 is SNEGSKA (reference sequence). CDR3 length equals 13 residues. The V gene end was trimmed by 6 bases and the J gene end by 2 bases; junction bases not matched to a gene: 6. CDR3 nucleotides: TGCAGTGCCCCGACTAGCGCCACCTACGAGCAGTACTTC. Amino acids: CSAPTSATYEQYF.

V gene TRBV7-2 combines with J gene TRBJ2-7, with 10 bases identical to TRBD2. Germline V gene data show CDR1 as SGHTA and CDR2 as FQGNSA. The CDR3 consists of 16 residues. V dropped 4 bases and J dropped 0; count of bases not matched to a gene: 6. The CDR3 loop reads CASSSDSSGSSYEQYF. In DNA, the CDR3 is TGTGCCAGCAGCTCTGACTCTAGCGGGAGCTCCTACGAGCAGTACTTC.

The V gene is TRBV5-6, the J gene TRBJ2-7; D is perhaps TRBD1 (5 bases). The CDR3 extends over 16 amino acids. The V and J ends lost 1 base and 6 bases respectively, with 20 bases between them. Germline CDR1 reads SGHDT; CDR2 reads YYEEEE. The CDR3 region is CASSLKRSQGTAEQYF. The CDR3 DNA reads TGTGCCAGCAGCTTGAAGAGGAGCCAGGGTACGGCCGAGCAGTACTTC.

This clonotype was picked up a small number of times. V is TRBV4-3 and J is TRBJ2-7, with 11 bases aligning to TRBD2. The CDR3 extends over 15 amino acids. V was pared by 2 bases and J by 3 bases, with 3 bases of the junction left unmatched. Germline V gene lookup returns CDR1 LGHNA and CDR2 YSLEER. The CDR3, as DNA: TGCGCCAGCAGCCAATCGACTAGCGGGATCTACGAGCAGTACTTC. Its protein is CASSQSTSGIYEQYF.

The chain has TRBV27 and TRBJ2-5, with a tentative D call TRBD1 (6 bases). This CDR3 spans 16 amino acids. The ends were cut back, 5 bases at V and 7 bases at J, with 23 bases in the middle. Germline-derived CDR1 and CDR2 are MNHEY and SMNVEV (reference sequence). This CDR3 is CASSPTVGTPWRTQYF. In DNA form, the CDR3 reads TGTGCCAGCAGTCCGACCGTCGGGACACCATGGAGGACCCAGTACTTC.

This rearrangement joins TRBV19 to TRBJ2-3; the D gene is possibly TRBD1 (6 bases). From germline, CDR1 is LNHDA and CDR2 SQIVND (reference sequence). This CDR3 has 14 residues. V was cut by 9 bases and J by 0 bases, with 13 bases left in between. This CDR3 is CASRRDKSTDTQYF. The CDR3 nucleotides read TGTGCCAGCCGCCGGGACAAGAGCACAGATACGCAGTATTTT.

In this sample, this clonotype turned up a few times. One junction end does not reproduce the germline sequence, and a read error may be involved. V gene TRBV2 combines with J gene TRBJ1-1; D unresolved. Germline V gives CDR1 SNHLY, CDR2 FYNNEI. The CDR3 sequence is 10 residues long. Here the CDR3 reads CATSHPGAFF. DNA for the CDR3: TGTGCCACCAGTCATCCTGGAGCTTTCTTT.

This clonotype was recorded a few times. This chain joins TRBV12-3 or TRBV12-4 and TRBJ1-1; 12 positions agree with TRBD1. The CDR3 contains 16 residues. The trim removed 6 bases at V and 4 bases at J, leaving 9 bases unmatched. CDR3 in amino acids: CASSEPGQGASTEAFF. The CDR3 nucleotides are TGTGCCAGCAGCGAGCCGGGACAGGGGGCGAGCACTGAAGCTTTCTTT.

This sequence joins TRBV11-2 and TRBJ2-2; 10 bases line up with TRBD1. Germline trimming cut 1 base from V and 5 bases from J; bases unmatched to any gene: 4. The CDR3 length is 16 residues. From germline, CDR1 is SGHAT and CDR2 FQNNGV. The CDR3 here is CASSLVGTGVTGELFF. The CDR3 coding sequence is TGTGCCAGCAGCTTAGTGGGGACAGGGGTAACCGGGGAGCTGTTTTTT.

This clonotype was observed a handful of times. The chain has TRBV4-2 and TRBJ2-1, with D perhaps given as TRBD1 or TRBD2 (5 bases each). Germline CDR1 and CDR2: LGHNA and YNFKEQ. The CDR3 consists of 14 residues. V lost 0 bases, J lost 7 bases, and 10 bases lay in between. This chain's CDR3 is CASSQDGTVNEQFF. The CDR3 DNA reads as TGTGCCAGCAGCCAAGATGGGACCGTAAATGAGCAGTTCTTC.

The chain carries TRBV20-1 and TRBJ2-1; 8 positions agree with TRBD1. Germline V lookup: CDR1 DFQATT, CDR2 SNEGSKA (reference sequence). The CDR3 contains 16 residues. Trimming at V came to 3 bases and at J to 3 bases, leaving 10 bases not matched to a gene. DNA of the CDR3: TGCAGTGCTAGGGGCCATGAGGGACAGGTCTACAATGAGCAGTTCTTC. Amino acid sequence: CSARGHEGQVYNEQFF.

This clonotype was seen only a few times. The genes are TRBV15 and TRBJ2-1; 8 bases match TRBD2. The CDR3 extends over 16 amino acids. CDR1 is LNHNV, CDR2 YYDKDF, per germline (reference sequence). J gave up 5 bases and V 1 base, and 7 bases lay outside the gene matches. The CDR3 region is CATSRGDGTRHNEQFF. In nucleotides, the CDR3 is TGTGCCACCAGCAGAGGAGACGGGACTAGACACAATGAGCAGTTCTTC.

The chain carries TRBV19 and TRBJ2-2; D is tentatively TRBD1 or TRBD2 (5 bases each). Germline values: CDR1 LNHDA, CDR2 SQIVND (reference sequence). Trimming pared 7 bases from V and 4 bases from J, leaving 13 bases between. The CDR3 spans 14 residues. The CDR3 DNA reads TGTGCCAGTATCAATCCTGGGGGCACCGGGGAGCTGTTTTTT. This gives the protein CASINPGGTGELFF.

The chain joins TRBV7-2 to TRBJ1-3; D is uncertain. Germline V gives CDR1 SGHTA, CDR2 FQGNSA. CDR3 length: 14 amino acids. V lost 1 base, J lost 2 bases, and 6 bases lay in between. In DNA form, the CDR3 reads TGTGCCAGCAGCTTAGGGGTAACTGGAAACACCATATATTTT. Protein product: CASSLGVTGNTIYF.

This clonotype was seen more than once but under ten times. The DNA for the CDR3 is TGTGCCAGCTGGGGGAACGGTGAAGCTTTCTTT. This sequence encodes CASWGNGEAFF. The chain joins TRBV18 to TRBJ1-1, with D maybe TRBD1 (5 bases). The ends were cut back, 7 bases at V and 7 bases at J, with 10 bases in the middle. Germline CDR1 reads KGHSH; CDR2 reads LQKENI. The CDR3 sequence is 11 residues long.

This clonotype was observed a handful of times. The rearrangement links TRBV6-2 or TRBV6-3 to TRBJ1-4; D remains unclear. CDR3 length: 14 amino acids. Germline values: CDR1 MNHEY, CDR2 SVGEGT. V lost 8 bases and J 8 bases, leaving 18 bases between the germline ends. CDR3 sequence: CASGRPELIEKLFF. CDR3 in DNA: TGTGCCAGCGGCCGGCCGGAGCTAATCGAAAAACTGTTTTTT.

V usage is TRBV5-4 and J usage is TRBJ2-1; the D gene is possibly TRBD1 (5 bases). The length of the CDR3 is 14 residues. Germline-derived CDR1 and CDR2 are SGHNT and YYREEE (reference sequence). With 6 bases removed from V and 9 bases from J, the gap between germline ends came to 19 bases. This CDR3 is CASKNFGTGGEQFF. CDR3 DNA sequence: TGTGCCAGCAAAAACTTTGGAACAGGCGGTGAGCAGTTCTTC.

This clonotype was picked up one time. One end of the junction varies from germline; a read error may be responsible. The genes are TRBV28 and TRBJ2-1; 7 nucleotides agree with TRBD2. Germline V gives CDR1 MDHEN, CDR2 SYDVKM. The CDR3 is 13 residues long. This CDR3 is CASSTPTSESGVF. The CDR3 bases are TGTGCCAGCAGCACACCTACTAGCGAGAGTGGGGTCTTC. Filled out from reference TRBV28 and TRBJ2-1, the complete variable domain reads DVKVTQSSRYLVKRTGEKVFLECVQDMDHENMFWYRQDPGLGLRLIYFSYDVKMKEKGDIPEGYSVSREKKERFSLILESASTNQTSMYLCASSTPTSESGVFGPGTRLTVL.

The chain links TRBV5-1 to TRBJ2-1; 10 bases are shared with TRBD2. The CDR3 has 15 amino acids. With V trimmed by 0 bases and J by 7 bases, 4 bases remained unmatched. In germline, CDR1 is SGHRS, CDR2 YFSETQ. CDR3 loop: CASSLASGSTNEQFF. DNA for the CDR3: TGCGCCAGCAGCTTGGCTAGCGGGAGTACGAATGAGCAGTTCTTC.

About this clonotype itself: Lacking the conserved final phenylalanine or tryptophan, this CDR3 likely reflects a read error. This chain uses TRBV5-5 with TRBJ2-7; tentative D call: TRBD1 (6 bases). CDR3 length: 15 residues. The germline V and J ends were trimmed by 1 base and 10 bases, with 21 bases remaining between them. CDR1 is SGHKS and CDR2 is YYEKEE in the germline V gene (reference sequence). CDR3 region: CASSLPLWDTGPQYL. DNA of the CDR3: TGTGCCAGCAGCTTGCCCCTCTGGGACACGGGCCCTCAGTACCTC.

This clonotype was counted a few times. The rearrangement uses TRBV3-1 and TRBJ2-7; weak D call: TRBD2 (7 bases). V lost 4 bases and J 4 bases, leaving 14 bases between the germline ends. The CDR3 has 14 residues. Germline values: CDR1 LGHDT, CDR2 YNNKEL (reference sequence). The CDR3 protein is CASSLRGAKYEQYF. The DNA for the CDR3 is TGTGCCAGCAGCCTTCGGGGGGCTAAGTACGAGCAGTACTTC.

The chain carries TRBV27 and TRBJ1-5; 8 positions agree with TRBD1. Germline V gene sequence: CDR1 MNHEY, CDR2 SMNVEV (reference sequence). This CDR3 contains 15 residues. The V segment lost 5 bases and the J segment 4 bases; nucleotides outside the gene matches: 7. The CDR3 DNA is TGTGCCAGCAGTCGCGGACAGGGCGGAAATCAGCCCCAGCATTTT. Translating gives CASSRGQGGNQPQHF.

This chain uses TRBV19 with TRBJ1-1; TRBD1 matches at 10 bases. From germline, CDR1 is LNHDA and CDR2 SQIVND (reference sequence). J was trimmed by 3 bases and V by 5 bases; bases with no gene match: 6. This CDR3 has 15 amino acids. For the CDR3, the DNA is TGTGCCAGTAGTCTTAAGGGACAGGGGTACACTGAAGCTTTCTTT. Translation: CASSLKGQGYTEAFF.

V gene TRBV5-1 combines with J gene TRBJ2-1, with D perhaps matching TRBD1 or TRBD2 (5 bases each). The CDR3 has 17 residues. V lost 0 bases to trimming and J lost 2 bases, with 15 bases between them. Germline CDR1 is SGHRS and CDR2 is YFSETQ. CDR3 protein: CASSLAGGGLPYNEQFF. CDR3 DNA: TGCGCCAGCAGCTTGGCGGGTGGGGGTCTACCCTACAATGAGCAGTTCTTC.

This CDR3 reads CSSSERNTEAFF. The CDR3 region has the DNA TGCAGCAGTAGCGAAAGGAACACTGAAGCTTTCTTT. The chain uses TRBV29-1 and TRBJ1-1; D unclear. CDR1 is SQVTM and CDR2 is ANQGSEA in the germline V gene. The CDR3 is made up of 12 amino acids. V lost 8 bases and J 1 base, leaving 11 bases between the germline ends.

This clonotype came up many times. This chain joins TRBV5-5 and TRBJ2-1, with 15 bases identical to TRBD2. The trim removed 6 bases at V and 6 bases at J, leaving 10 bases unmatched. This CDR3 is built from 17 residues. Germline V gene data show CDR1 as SGHKS and CDR2 as YYEKEE (reference sequence). CDR3 in amino acids: CASIDPGTSGRFNEQFF. The CDR3 DNA is TGTGCCAGCATCGACCCCGGGACTAGCGGGAGGTTCAATGAGCAGTTCTTC.

This rearrangement joins TRBV11-3 to TRBJ1-1; no definite D call. The CDR3 runs 13 residues. Per the germline V gene, CDR1 is SGHNT and CDR2 is YENEEA. V gave up 1 base and J gave up 5 bases, with 8 bases separating them. This CDR3 is CASSLGATTEAFF. CDR3 DNA: TGTGCCAGCAGCTTAGGAGCTACTACTGAAGCTTTCTTT.

The table lists this clonotype with a few counts. The chain employs TRBV4-2 and TRBJ2-2; D possibly matches TRBD1 or TRBD2 (6 bases each). This CDR3 comprises 16 residues. Germline V gene lookup returns CDR1 LGHNA and CDR2 YNFKEQ. V lost 7 bases and J lost 7, with 22 bases in between. In nucleotides, the CDR3 is TGTGCCAGCAAACTAGCCGGAACAGGGCAGCACGGGGAGCTGTTTTTT. Amino acid sequence: CASKLAGTGQHGELFF.

CDR3 sequence: CACRYGQNHSPLHF. The CDR3 region has the DNA TGTGCCTGCCGCTATGGACAGAACCATTCACCCCTCCACTTT. The J gene is TRBJ1-6, the V gene TRBV30, with D perhaps matching TRBD1 (6 bases). The CDR3 contains 14 residues. Trimming removed 6 bases at V and 8 bases at J, with 17 bases between. Germline V gene sequence: CDR1 GTSNPN, CDR2 SVGIG (reference sequence).

This clonotype was observed a few times. The V and J genes are TRBV10-3 and TRBJ2-1; TRBD1 aligns across 9 bases. This CDR3 has 15 amino acids. Germline V lookup: CDR1 ENHRY, CDR2 SYGVKD. V was pared by 6 bases and J by 15 bases, with 18 bases of the junction left unmatched. This chain's CDR3 is CAISTGQGPPRQVFF. In nucleotides, the CDR3 is TGTGCCATCAGCACCGGACAGGGGCCTCCCCGACAGGTGTTCTTC.

This clonotype occurred a few times. V is TRBV6-1 and J is TRBJ2-3; D ambiguous. The CDR3 contains 15 residues. Looked up from germline, CDR1 is MNHNS and CDR2 is SASEGT. Trimming removed 6 bases at V and 3 bases at J, with 16 bases between. The CDR3: CASSLQPTQTDTQYF. The CDR3 DNA is TGTGCCAGCAGCCTCCAGCCTACACAGACAGATACGCAGTATTTT.

This clonotype has a count of ten or more. The V gene is TRBV20-1, the J gene TRBJ2-7; D uncertain. This CDR3 comprises 12 residues. Germline loops: CDR1 DFQATT, CDR2 SNEGSKA (reference sequence). The V gene lost 3 bases and the J gene lost 2 bases, with 8 bases spanning the gap. CDR3 sequence: CSARGGPYEQYF. Written as DNA, the CDR3 is TGCAGTGCTAGGGGCGGTCCCTACGAGCAGTACTTC.